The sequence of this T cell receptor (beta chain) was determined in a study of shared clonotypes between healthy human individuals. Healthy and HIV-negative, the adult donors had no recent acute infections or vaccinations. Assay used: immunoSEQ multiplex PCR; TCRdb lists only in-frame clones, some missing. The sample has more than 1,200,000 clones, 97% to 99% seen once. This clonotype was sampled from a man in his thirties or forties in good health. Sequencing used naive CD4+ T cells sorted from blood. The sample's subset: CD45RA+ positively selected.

CDR3 DNA: TGCATCGCTGGGTCCTCTGGAAACACCATATATTTT. This gives the protein CIAGSSGNTIYF. The V call is TRBV29-1, the J call TRBJ1-3; D is undetermined. The germline CDR1 and CDR2 sequences are SQVTM and ANQGSEA. The CDR3 runs 12 residues.